This T cell receptor (beta chain) appears in the sequencing data of a study of cytomegalovirus exposure and HLA in healthy donors. Vbeta (60) and Jbeta (13) primers were used in the PCR. The assay was immunoSEQ multiplex PCR, and TCRdb's table has in-frame clones only and misses some. The sample has 100,000 to 150,000 clones; roughly 88% are singletons. This CDR3 region has 14 residues. Germline V gene lookup returns CDR1 SQVTM and CDR2 ANQGSEA. The J segment lost 4 bases and the V segment lost 3 bases, leaving 5 bases of the junction unmatched. This receptor was identified in a young woman in good health and CMV-seropositive. The chain employs TRBV29-1 and TRBJ2-5, with 10 bases matching TRBD1. The specimen sequenced was PBMCs. The DNA for the CDR3 is TGCAGCGTTGATGGGGGACAGGGGATAGAGACCCAGTACTTC. Translating it yields CSVDGGQGIETQYF.